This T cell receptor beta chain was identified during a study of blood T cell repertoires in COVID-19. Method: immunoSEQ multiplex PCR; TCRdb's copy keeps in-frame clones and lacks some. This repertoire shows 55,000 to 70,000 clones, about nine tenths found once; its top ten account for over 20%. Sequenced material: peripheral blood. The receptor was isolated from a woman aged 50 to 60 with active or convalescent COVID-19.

CDR3 in amino acids: CASSPRTSGYITGELFF. In DNA form, the CDR3 reads TGTGCCAGCAGCCCACGGACTAGCGGGTATATCACCGGGGAGCTGTTTTTT. The chain employs TRBV3-1 (or the pseudogene TRBV3-2) and TRBJ2-2; 11 bases are shared with TRBD2. Trimming at V came to 4 bases and at J to 4 bases, leaving 8 bases not matched to a gene. The CDR3 sequence is 17 residues long. CDR1 and CDR2 (germline): LGHDT, YNNKEL (reference sequence).